The T cell receptor (beta chain) under discussion was sequenced for a study of blood T cell repertoires in COVID-19. On the study more broadly: From T cells, B-cell-depleted T cells, or PBMCs came the material, which was cDNA or gDNA.

Sequenced by immunoSEQ multiplex PCR; TCRdb stores in-frame clones only, minus some. The sample yields about 300,000 clones, roughly nine tenths seen once. Study members were between about 18 and 95 years old and lived in around 24 US regions. The length of the CDR3 is 16 residues. V lost 1 base and J lost 9; bases outside the gene matches: 8. Germline CDR1 is PRHDT and CDR2 is FYEKMQ (reference sequence). The receptor comes from a woman under 40 who had recovered from COVID-19. The specimen sequenced was PBMCs or T cells enriched from blood (not recorded which). The rearrangement uses TRBV13 and TRBJ1-6, with 8 positions matching TRBD1. The CDR3 DNA reads as TGTGCCAGCAGCTTAGCCCCACGCAGGGGGCCTTCACCCCTCCACTTT. Translating it yields CASSLAPRRGPSPLHF.